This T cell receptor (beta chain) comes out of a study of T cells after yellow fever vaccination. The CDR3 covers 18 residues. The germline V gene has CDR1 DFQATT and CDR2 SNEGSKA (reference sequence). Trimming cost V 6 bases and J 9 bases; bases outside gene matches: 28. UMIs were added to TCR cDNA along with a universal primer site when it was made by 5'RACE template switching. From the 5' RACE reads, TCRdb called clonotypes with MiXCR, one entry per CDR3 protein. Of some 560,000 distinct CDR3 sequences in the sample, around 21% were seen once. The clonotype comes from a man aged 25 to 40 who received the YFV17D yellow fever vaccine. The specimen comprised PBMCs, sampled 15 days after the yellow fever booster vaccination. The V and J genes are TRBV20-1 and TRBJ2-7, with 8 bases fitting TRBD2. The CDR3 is CSAKRGWASGSLGEVQYF. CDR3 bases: TGCAGTGCAAAGAGAGGTTGGGCTAGCGGGTCCCTGGGGGAGGTGCAGTACTTC.